The next 18 T cell receptor beta chains were all read from a single sample in a study of OX40 agonist ivuxolimab in advanced cancers. Libraries were prepared by immunoSEQ multiplex PCR; TCRdb keeps only in-frame clonotypes and omits some of them. The sample lists approximately 70,000 clones; roughly 81% were seen once. The specimen comprised CD4+ or CD8+ T cells sorted from blood, sampled in a trial of the OX40 agonist ivuxolimab. Receptors originate from an adult with an advanced solid tumor such as melanoma, head and neck, liver or kidney cancer.

This clone occurred many times. The genes are TRBV9 and TRBJ1-2; D gene ambiguous. The V end was cut by 4 bases, the J end by 4 bases, with 14 bases between. This CDR3 is 14 amino acids long. Germline CDR1 and CDR2: SGDLS and YYNGEE. The CDR3 coding sequence is TGTGCCAGCAGCCCCTCGCTCCAAGGCTATGGCTACACCTTC. Its protein is CASSPSLQGYGYTF. Complete variable domain (other parts from reference TRBV9 and TRBJ1-2): DSGVTQTPKHLITATGQRVTLRCSPRSGDLSVYWYQQSLDQGLQFLIQYYNGEERAKGNILERFSAQQFPDLHSELNLSSLELGDSALYFCASSPSLQGYGYTFGSGTRLTVV.

The rearrangement uses TRBV2 and TRBJ1-1; D remains unclear. Germline V gene data show CDR1 as SNHLY and CDR2 as FYNNEI. The CDR3 extends over 12 amino acids. Deletions cut 7 bases from V and 2 bases from J, with 8 bases between. Written as DNA, the CDR3 is TGTGCCAGCACCGACCCCAACACTGAAGCTTTCTTT. Translating it yields CASTDPNTEAFF.

The chain recombines TRBV7-2 with TRBJ2-5, with D uncertain. V was clipped by 1 base and J by 3 bases, with 6 bases between them. This CDR3 has 13 amino acids. CDR1 and CDR2 (germline): SGHTA, FQGNSA. CDR3 region: CASSLDDEETQYF. The CDR3 region has the DNA TGTGCCAGCAGCTTAGACGACGAAGAGACCCAGTACTTC.

The chain couples TRBV4-2 to TRBJ1-4, with a possible D match to TRBD1 (5 bases). V dropped 2 bases and J dropped 4 bases, with 17 bases sitting between them. The germline gives CDR1 LGHNA, CDR2 YNFKEQ. This CDR3 spans 17 amino acids. For the CDR3, the DNA is TGTGCCAGCAGCCAAAAAGGAACCGGGACGCTTAATGAAAAACTGTTTTTT. Encoded protein: CASSQKGTGTLNEKLFF.

The genes are TRBV2 and TRBJ1-5, with TRBD1 matching 10 bases. V was clipped by 6 bases and J by 4 bases; unmatched bases: 6. The CDR3 is 15 amino acids. Germline loops: CDR1 SNHLY, CDR2 FYNNEI. The CDR3 protein is CASSPGTGANQPQHF. The CDR3 nucleotides read TGTGCCAGCAGCCCGGGGACAGGGGCAAATCAGCCCCAGCATTTT.

The chain has TRBV11-2 and TRBJ1-6; D uncertain. With 1 base removed from V and 2 bases from J, the gap between germline ends came to 15 bases. This CDR3 is built from 18 residues. In germline, CDR1 is SGHAT, CDR2 FQNNGV. This chain's CDR3 is CASSLAARARPYNSPLHF. The CDR3 nucleotides are TGTGCCAGCAGCTTAGCGGCGAGGGCTCGGCCCTATAATTCACCCCTCCACTTT.

The chain links TRBV5-1 to TRBJ2-7; TRBD1 aligns across 10 bases. After removal of 0 bases from V and 3 bases from J, the junction contained 3 bases not matched to a gene. The CDR3 covers 15 residues. Germline CDR1 and CDR2: SGHRS and YFSETQ. The CDR3 spells CASSLDGTGVYEQYF. CDR3 DNA sequence: TGCGCCAGCAGCTTGGATGGGACAGGGGTCTACGAGCAGTACTTC.

The J gene is TRBJ1-2, the V gene TRBV11-2, with D maybe TRBD1 (5 bases). Germline V lookup: CDR1 SGHAT, CDR2 FQNNGV. The V gene lost 5 bases and the J gene lost 8 bases, with 9 bases spanning the gap. The CDR3 runs 11 residues. Here the CDR3 reads CASSLKGGYTF. The CDR3 DNA follows: TGTGCCAGCAGCCTGAAGGGGGGCTACACCTTC.

The chain joins TRBV5-1 to TRBJ2-6; D is undetermined. The CDR3 spans 16 residues. Trimming stripped 0 bases from V and 2 bases from J, with 9 bases between. The germline V gene has CDR1 SGHRS and CDR2 YFSETQ. The CDR3 here is CASSLGYGTGANVLTF. CDR3 coding DNA: TGCGCCAGCAGCTTGGGTTACGGAACTGGGGCCAACGTCCTGACTTTC.

This clone was observed once. The V call is TRBV5-1, the J call TRBJ2-7; a possible D gene is TRBD2 (6 bases). The V and J ends lost 3 bases and 4 bases respectively, with 14 bases between them. The germline CDR1 and CDR2 sequences are SGHRS and YFSETQ. The length of the CDR3 is 14 residues. The CDR3 is CASSSTRERYEQYF. The CDR3 bases are TGCGCCAGCAGCTCGACCCGGGAGAGGTACGAGCAGTACTTC.

The gene calls are TRBV23-1 and TRBJ1-1, with 8 bases that match TRBD1. TRBV23-1 is designated an ORF whose function remains uncertain. The J segment lost 0 bases and the V segment lost 4 bases, leaving 4 bases of the junction unmatched. The CDR3 totals 15 residues. The CDR3 region has the DNA TGCGCCAGCAGTCCACCGACAGGGGTGAACACTGAAGCTTTCTTT. Translating gives CASSPPTGVNTEAFF.

The sample holds one count of this clone. This sequence joins TRBV6-5 and TRBJ1-2; perhaps TRBD1 as D (5 bases). Germline CDR1 reads MNHEY; CDR2 reads SVGAGI. This CDR3 has 16 residues. V was trimmed by 0 bases and J by 7 bases, leaving 18 bases between them. In nucleotides, the CDR3 is TGTGCCAGCAGTTACTCGAATGCTGCAGGGAGAGGTGGCTACACCTTC. This translates into CASSYSNAAGRGGYTF.

The gene calls are TRBV7-2 and TRBJ2-3; D call uncertain. V lost 4 bases, J lost 6 bases, and 11 bases lay in between. Germline values: CDR1 SGHTA, CDR2 FQGNSA. This CDR3 region has 13 residues. CDR3 coding DNA: TGTGCCAGCAGCTCACGGGCCTCCGATACGCAGTATTTT. Amino acid sequence: CASSSRASDTQYF.

The rearrangement links TRBV7-2 to TRBJ2-5, with D perhaps assigned TRBD1 or TRBD2 (6 bases each). CDR1 is SGHTA, CDR2 FQGNSA, per germline. CDR3 length: 15 amino acids. Trimming cost V 1 base and J 3 bases, with 12 bases left between them. CDR3 protein: CASSLGGAGEETQYF. CDR3 coding DNA: TGTGCCAGCAGCTTAGGGGGGGCAGGGGAAGAGACCCAGTACTTC. Supplemented by reference TRBV7-2 and TRBJ2-5, the full variable domain reads GAGVSQSPSNKVTEKGKDVELRCDPISGHTALYWYRQSLGQGLEFLIYFQGNSAPDKSGLPSDRFSAERTGGSVSTLTIQRTQQEDSAVYLCASSLGGAGEETQYFGPGTRLLVL.

This chain connects TRBV19 to TRBJ2-3, with 7 bases lining up with TRBD2. Per germline, CDR1 LNHDA and CDR2 SQIVND (reference sequence). This CDR3 comprises 16 residues. The J segment lost 4 bases and the V segment lost 4 bases, leaving 11 bases of the junction unmatched. As DNA, the CDR3 is TGTGCCAGTAGTAAAGGACTAGTAGGGTTGTCAGATACGCAGTATTTT. Its translation: CASSKGLVGLSDTQYF.

This chain's CDR3 is CASSAEDRGGYGYTF. In DNA, the CDR3 is TGTGCCAGCAGCGCCGAGGACAGGGGAGGCTATGGCTACACCTTC. The genes are TRBV7-9 and TRBJ1-2, with TRBD1 matching over 9 bases. In germline, CDR1 is SEHNR, CDR2 FQNEAQ (reference sequence). V was pared by 5 bases and J by 4 bases, with 8 bases of the junction left unmatched. The CDR3 has 15 residues. The entire variable domain, with the rest obtained from reference TRBV7-9 and TRBJ1-2, is as follows: DTGVSQNPRHKITKRGQNVTFRCDPISEHNRLYWYRQTLGQGPEFLTYFQNEAQLEKSRLLSDRFSAERPKGSFSTLEIQRTEQGDSAMYLCASSAEDRGGYGYTFGSGTRLTVV.

This clone was seen just once. This rearrangement joins TRBV6-5 to TRBJ1-1; TRBD1 is a possible D gene (6 bases). The CDR3 has 15 residues. The V and J ends lost 6 bases and 1 base respectively, with 15 bases between them. CDR1 is MNHEY and CDR2 is SVGAGI in the germline V gene. The CDR3 DNA follows: TGTGCCAGCAGAGTTTCGGGCAGGGGGAACACTGAAGCTTTCTTT. It yields the protein CASRVSGRGNTEAFF.

V gene TRBV7-2 combines with J gene TRBJ2-7; unclear D gene. The germline CDR1 and CDR2 sequences are SGHTA and FQGNSA. This CDR3 has 14 residues. Trimming took 0 bases from V and 0 from J, leaving 6 bases between them. CDR3 DNA sequence: TGTGCCAGCAGCTTAGCGTCCTCCTCCTACGAGCAGTACTTC. It yields the protein CASSLASSSYEQYF.